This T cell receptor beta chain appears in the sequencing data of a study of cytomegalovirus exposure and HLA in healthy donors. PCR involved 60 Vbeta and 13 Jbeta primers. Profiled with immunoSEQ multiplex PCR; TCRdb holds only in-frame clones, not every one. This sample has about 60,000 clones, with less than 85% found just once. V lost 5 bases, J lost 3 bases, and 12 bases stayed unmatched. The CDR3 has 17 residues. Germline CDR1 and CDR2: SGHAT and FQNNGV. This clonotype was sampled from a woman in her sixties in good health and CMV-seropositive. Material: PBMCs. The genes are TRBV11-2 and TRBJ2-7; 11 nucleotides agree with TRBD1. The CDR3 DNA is TGTGCCAGCAGCACACGGACAGGGGGCTCTTTAGACTACGAGCAGTACTTC. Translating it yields CASSTRTGGSLDYEQYF.